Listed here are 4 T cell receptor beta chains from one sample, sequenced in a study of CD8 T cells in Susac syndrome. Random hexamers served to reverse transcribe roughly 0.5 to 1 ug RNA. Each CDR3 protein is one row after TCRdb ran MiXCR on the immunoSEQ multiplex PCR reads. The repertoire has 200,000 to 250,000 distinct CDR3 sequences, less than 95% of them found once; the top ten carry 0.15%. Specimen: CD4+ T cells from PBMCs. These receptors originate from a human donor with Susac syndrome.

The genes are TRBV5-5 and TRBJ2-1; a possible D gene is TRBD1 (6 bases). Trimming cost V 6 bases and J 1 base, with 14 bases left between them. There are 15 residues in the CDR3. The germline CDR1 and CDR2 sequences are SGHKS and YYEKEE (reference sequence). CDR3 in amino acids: CASIEGVLSYNEQFF. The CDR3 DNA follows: TGTGCCAGCATTGAGGGGGTGTTATCCTACAATGAGCAGTTCTTC.

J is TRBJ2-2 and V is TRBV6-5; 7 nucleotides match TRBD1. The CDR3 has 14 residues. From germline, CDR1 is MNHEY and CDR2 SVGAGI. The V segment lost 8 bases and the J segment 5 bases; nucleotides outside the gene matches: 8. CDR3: CASQPGTVTGELFF. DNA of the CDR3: TGTGCCAGCCAACCCGGGACAGTTACCGGGGAGCTGTTTTTT.

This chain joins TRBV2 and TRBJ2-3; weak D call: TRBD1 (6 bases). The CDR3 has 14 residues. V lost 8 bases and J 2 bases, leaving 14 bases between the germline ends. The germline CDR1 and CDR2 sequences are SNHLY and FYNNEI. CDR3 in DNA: TGTGCCAGCTCCCAGGGGCGGCTCACAGATACGCAGTATTTT. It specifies CASSQGRLTDTQYF.

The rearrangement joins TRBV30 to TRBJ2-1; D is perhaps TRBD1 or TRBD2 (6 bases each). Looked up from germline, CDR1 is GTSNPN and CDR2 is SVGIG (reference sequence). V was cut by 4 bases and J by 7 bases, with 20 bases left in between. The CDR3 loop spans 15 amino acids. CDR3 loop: CAWNPKRGDGNEQFF. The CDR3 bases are TGTGCCTGGAACCCTAAGAGGGGGGACGGAAATGAGCAGTTCTTC.